This TCR beta chain appears in the sequencing data of a study of sequential checkpoint blockade in melanoma. For the study at large: Maintenance nivolumab came after either treatment sequence.

Treatment here: randomized to nivolumab then ipilimumab (arm A) or the reverse (arm B). This table comes from immunoSEQ multiplex PCR, and its TCRdb copy is limited to in-frame clones, with some not included. Here the sample spans around 18,000 clones, roughly 80% being singletons. This CDR3 contains 15 residues. Germline V lookup: CDR1 LNHDA, CDR2 SQIVND (reference sequence). V trimming: 2 bases; J trimming: 4 bases; junction bases outside the gene matches: 6. The genes are TRBV19 and TRBJ2-3; 7 bases line up with TRBD1. The sample was CD8+ T cells sorted from blood (inferred from file names), taken from a patient given nivolumab and ipilimumab in sequence. The sequence came from a human donor with melanoma. The CDR3 bases are TGTGCCAGTAGTATACGGGACAGAACCGCAGATACGCAGTATTTT. It yields the protein CASSIRDRTADTQYF.